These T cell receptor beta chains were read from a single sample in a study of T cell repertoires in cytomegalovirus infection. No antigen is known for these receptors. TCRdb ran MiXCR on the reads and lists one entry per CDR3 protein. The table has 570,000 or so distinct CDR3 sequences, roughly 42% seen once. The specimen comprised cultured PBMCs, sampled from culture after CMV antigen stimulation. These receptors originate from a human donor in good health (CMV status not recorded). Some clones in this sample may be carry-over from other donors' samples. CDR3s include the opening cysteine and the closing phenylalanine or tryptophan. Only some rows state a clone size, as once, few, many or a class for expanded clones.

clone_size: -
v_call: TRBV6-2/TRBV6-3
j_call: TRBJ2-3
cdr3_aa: CASRRKTDTQYF

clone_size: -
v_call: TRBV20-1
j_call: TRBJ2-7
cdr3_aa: CSASFGSSYEQYF

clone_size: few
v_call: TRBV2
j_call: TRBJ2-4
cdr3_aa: CASSDQQSAVIAKNIQYF

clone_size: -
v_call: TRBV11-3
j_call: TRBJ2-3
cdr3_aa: CASSPGGRTQYF

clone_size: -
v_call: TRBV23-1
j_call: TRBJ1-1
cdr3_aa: CASSRQRDTEAFF

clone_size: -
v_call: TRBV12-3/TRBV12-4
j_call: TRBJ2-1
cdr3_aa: CASSRTSGGDIPYEQFF

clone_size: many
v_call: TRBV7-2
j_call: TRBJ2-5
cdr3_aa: CASSQGPGETQYF

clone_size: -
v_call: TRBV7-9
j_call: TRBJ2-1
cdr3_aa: CASSSPLLQQFF

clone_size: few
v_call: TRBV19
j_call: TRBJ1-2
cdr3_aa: CASSIVSAGRGGYGYTF

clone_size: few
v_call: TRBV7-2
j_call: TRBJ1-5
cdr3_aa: CASSLAERQPQHF

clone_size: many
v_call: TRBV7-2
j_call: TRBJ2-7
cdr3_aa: CASSFAYSYEQYF

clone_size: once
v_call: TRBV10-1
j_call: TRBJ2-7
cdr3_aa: CASQNGGRPTYEQYF

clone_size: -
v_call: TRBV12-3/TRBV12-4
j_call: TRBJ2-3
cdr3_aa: CASSLVPWSRARESTSTDTQYF

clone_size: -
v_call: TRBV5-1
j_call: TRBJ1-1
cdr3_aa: CASHHNTEAFF

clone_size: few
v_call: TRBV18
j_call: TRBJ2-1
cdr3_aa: CASSPQISRSSNEQFF

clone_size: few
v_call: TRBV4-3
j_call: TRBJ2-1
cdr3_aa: CASSRTGNYNEQFF

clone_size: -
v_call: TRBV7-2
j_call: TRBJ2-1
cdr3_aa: CASSPRFGGGNNEQFF

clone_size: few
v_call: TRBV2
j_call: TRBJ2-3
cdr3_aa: CASSVQGLAASATQYF

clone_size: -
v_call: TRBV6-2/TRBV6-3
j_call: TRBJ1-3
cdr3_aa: CASSYTTGNTIYF

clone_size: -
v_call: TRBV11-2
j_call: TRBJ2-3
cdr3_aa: CASSLTIGARITDTQYF

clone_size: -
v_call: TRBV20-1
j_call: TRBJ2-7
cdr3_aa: CSARVIVPEQYF

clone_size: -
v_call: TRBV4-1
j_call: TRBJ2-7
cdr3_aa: CASSQLQFGEQYF

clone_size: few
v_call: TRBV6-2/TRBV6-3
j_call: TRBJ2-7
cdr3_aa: CASSYPAVTHEQYF

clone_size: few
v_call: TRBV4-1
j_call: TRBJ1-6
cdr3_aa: CASSRSTRTADSPLHF

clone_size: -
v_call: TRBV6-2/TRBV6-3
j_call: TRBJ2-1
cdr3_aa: CASRKAGPVEQFF

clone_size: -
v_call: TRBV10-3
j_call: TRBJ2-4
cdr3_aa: CAISDSRGENIQYF

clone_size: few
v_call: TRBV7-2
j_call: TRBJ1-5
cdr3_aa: CASSFSPMQGRNQPQHF

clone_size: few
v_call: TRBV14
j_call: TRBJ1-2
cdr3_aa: CASSPGFYGYTF

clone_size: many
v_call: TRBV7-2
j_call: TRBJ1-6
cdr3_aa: CASTPVPLQGVSSPLHF

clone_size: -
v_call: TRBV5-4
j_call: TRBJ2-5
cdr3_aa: CASNKDRGRETQYF

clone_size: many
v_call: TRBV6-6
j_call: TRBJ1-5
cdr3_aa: CASSYGGGQPQHF

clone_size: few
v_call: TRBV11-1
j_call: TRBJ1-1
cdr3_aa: CASSAMNTEAFF

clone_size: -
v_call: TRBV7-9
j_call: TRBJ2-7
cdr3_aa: CASSSRREEAYEQYF

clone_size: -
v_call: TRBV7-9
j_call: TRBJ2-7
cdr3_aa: CASSLAGYGQYF

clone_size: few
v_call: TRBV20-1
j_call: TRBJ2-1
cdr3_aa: CSASIGPSYNEQFF

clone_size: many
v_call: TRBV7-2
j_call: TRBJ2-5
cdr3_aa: CASSPSAQGGTQYF

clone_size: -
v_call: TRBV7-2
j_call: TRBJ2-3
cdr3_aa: CASSFPGLGVDSDTQYF

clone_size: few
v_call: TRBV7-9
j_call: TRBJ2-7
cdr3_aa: CASSFGRGSTYEQYF

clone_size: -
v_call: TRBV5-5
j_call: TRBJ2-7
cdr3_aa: CASSHRPGNYEQYF

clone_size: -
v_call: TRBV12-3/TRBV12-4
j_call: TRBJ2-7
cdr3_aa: CASTRDIYEQYF

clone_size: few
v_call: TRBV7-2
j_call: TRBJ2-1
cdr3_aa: CASSRGREAYNEQFF